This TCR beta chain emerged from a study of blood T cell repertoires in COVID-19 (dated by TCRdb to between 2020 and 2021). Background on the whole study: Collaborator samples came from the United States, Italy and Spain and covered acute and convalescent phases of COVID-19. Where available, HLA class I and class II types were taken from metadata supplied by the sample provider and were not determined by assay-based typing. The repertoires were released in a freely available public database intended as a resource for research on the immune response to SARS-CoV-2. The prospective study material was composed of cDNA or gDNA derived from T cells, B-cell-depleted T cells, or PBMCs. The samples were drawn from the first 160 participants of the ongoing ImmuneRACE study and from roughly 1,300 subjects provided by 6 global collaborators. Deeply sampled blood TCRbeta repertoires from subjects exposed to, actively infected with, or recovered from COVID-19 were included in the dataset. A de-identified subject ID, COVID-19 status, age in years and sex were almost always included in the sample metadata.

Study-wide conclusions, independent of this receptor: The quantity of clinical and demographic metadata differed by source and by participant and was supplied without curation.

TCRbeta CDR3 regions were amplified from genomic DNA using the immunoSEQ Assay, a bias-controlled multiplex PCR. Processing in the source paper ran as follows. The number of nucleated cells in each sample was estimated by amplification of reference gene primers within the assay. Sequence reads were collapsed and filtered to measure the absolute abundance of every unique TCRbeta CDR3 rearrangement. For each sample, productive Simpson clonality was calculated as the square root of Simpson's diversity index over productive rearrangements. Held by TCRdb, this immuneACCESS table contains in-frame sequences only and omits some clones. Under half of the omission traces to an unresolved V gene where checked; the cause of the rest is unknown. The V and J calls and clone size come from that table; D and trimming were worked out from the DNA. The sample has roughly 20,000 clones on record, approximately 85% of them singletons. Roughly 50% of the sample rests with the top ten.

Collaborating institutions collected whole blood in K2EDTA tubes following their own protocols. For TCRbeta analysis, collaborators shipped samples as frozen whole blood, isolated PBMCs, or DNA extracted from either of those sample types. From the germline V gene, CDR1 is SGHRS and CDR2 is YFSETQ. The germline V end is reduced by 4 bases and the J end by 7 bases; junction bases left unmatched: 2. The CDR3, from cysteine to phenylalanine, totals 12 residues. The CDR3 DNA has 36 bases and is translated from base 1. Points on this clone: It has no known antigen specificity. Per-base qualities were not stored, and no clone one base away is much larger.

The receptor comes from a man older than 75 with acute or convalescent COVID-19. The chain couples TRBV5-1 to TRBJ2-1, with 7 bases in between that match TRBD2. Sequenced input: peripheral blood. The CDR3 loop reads CASSTGGNEQFF. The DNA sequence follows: TGCGCCAGCAGCACCGGGGGGAATGAGCAGTTCTTC.